One and the same sample provided the 4 T cell receptor beta chains below, sequenced in a study of patients and donors after allogeneic stem cell transplantation. Each CDR3 protein is one row after TCRdb ran MiXCR on the RT-PCR reads. This table holds about 960,000 distinct CDR3 sequences, 18% found once. Material for sequencing was blood, either unsorted or a sorted T cell fraction (not recorded which). The source of these receptors is a human donor who was either an allogeneic HSCT recipient or a stem cell or donor lymphocyte infusion donor (not recorded which). It is not recorded whose cells these are; they may come from a transplant donor.

Concerning this clonotype itself: A read error may be the cause here, since a much bigger clone is one base away. The chain is built from TRBV6-2 or TRBV6-3 and TRBJ1-6, with D tentatively TRBD1 (5 bases). Germline values: CDR1 MNHEY, CDR2 SVGEGT. The CDR3 covers 15 residues. The CDR3 loop is CACSYVPEGNSPLHF. Here the CDR3 DNA reads TGTGCCTGCAGTTACGTCCCGGAGGGGAATTCACCCCTCCACTTT.

The chain has TRBV24-1 and TRBJ1-6, with D perhaps TRBD1 (6 bases). CDR1 KGHDR and CDR2 SFDVKD come from the germline V gene. Between the trimmed V and J ends, which lost 4 bases and 14 bases, there was a span of 14 bases. This CDR3 contains 13 residues. The CDR3 loop is CATSDPDRKALHF. CDR3 nucleotides: TGTGCCACCAGTGACCCTGACAGGAAAGCCCTCCACTTT.

The gene calls are TRBV5-1 and TRBJ1-1; D is undetermined. Germline loops: CDR1 SGHRS, CDR2 YFSETQ. This CDR3 has 14 residues. V shed 2 bases and J shed 1 base, with 9 bases lying between them. CDR3 in amino acids: CASSLNPANTEAFF. DNA for the CDR3: TGCGCCAGCAGCTTAAACCCAGCGAACACTGAAGCTTTCTTT.

The CDR3 spells CASSLKWAGVPPGNIQYF. The CDR3 DNA is TGTGCCAGCAGCTTAAAATGGGCGGGAGTACCGCCTGGCAACATTCAGTACTTC. V is TRBV7-3 and J is TRBJ2-4, with 7 bases matching TRBD2. Per germline, CDR1 SGHTA and CDR2 FQGTGA. J gave up 7 bases and V 1 base, and 16 bases lay outside the gene matches. The CDR3 totals 18 residues.